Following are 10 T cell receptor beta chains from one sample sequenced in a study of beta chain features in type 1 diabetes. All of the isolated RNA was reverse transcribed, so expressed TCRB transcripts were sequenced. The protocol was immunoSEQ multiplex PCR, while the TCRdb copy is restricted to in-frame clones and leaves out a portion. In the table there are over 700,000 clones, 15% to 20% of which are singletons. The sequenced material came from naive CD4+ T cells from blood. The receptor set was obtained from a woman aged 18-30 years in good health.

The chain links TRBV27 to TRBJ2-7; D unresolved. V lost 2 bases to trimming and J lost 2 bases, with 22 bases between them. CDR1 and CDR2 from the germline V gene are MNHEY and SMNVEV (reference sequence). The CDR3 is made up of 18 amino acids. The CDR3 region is CASSLKGKWKYPAYEQYF. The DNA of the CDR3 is TGTGCCAGCAGTTTAAAAGGGAAATGGAAGTATCCCGCCTACGAGCAGTACTTC.

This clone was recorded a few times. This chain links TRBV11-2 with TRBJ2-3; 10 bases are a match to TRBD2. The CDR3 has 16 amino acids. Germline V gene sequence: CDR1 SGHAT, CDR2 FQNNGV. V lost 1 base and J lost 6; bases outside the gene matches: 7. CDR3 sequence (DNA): TGTGCCAGCAGCTTAGCGGCTAGCGGGAGTTGGGATACGCAGTATTTT. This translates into CASSLAASGSWDTQYF.

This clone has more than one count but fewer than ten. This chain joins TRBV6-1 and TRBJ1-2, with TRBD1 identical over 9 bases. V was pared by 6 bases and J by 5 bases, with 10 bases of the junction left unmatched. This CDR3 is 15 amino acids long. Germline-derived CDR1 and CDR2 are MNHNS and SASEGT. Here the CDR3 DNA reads TGTGCCAGCAGCTCAGGCATGGACAGGGGTTATGGCTACACCTTC. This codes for CASSSGMDRGYGYTF.

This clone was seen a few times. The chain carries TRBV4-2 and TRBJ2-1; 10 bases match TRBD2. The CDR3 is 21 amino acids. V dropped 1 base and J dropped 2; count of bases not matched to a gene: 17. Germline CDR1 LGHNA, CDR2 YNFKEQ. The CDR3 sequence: CASSQVFGQDLAGVAYNEQFF. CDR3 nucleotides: TGTGCCAGCAGCCAAGTTTTCGGACAGGACCTAGCGGGAGTTGCCTACAATGAGCAGTTCTTC.

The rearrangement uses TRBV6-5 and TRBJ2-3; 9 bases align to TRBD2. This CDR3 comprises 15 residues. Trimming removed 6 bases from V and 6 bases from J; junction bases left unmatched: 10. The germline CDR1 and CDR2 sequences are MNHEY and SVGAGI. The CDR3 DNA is TGTGCCAGCAGCCCGGGACTAGCTTATCCGGATACGCAGTATTTT. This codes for CASSPGLAYPDTQYF.

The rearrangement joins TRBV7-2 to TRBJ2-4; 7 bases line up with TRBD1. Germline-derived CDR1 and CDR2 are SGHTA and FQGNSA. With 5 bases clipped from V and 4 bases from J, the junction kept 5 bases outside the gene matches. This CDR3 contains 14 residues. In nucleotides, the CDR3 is TGTGCCAGCAGCACCGGGACAGTAAAAAACATTCAGTACTTC. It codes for CASSTGTVKNIQYF.

CDR3 protein: CASSPPGTVGNTIYF. For the CDR3, the DNA is TGTGCCAGCTCACCACCTGGGACAGTTGGAAACACCATATATTTT. This rearrangement joins TRBV18 to TRBJ1-3, with TRBD1 matching over 7 bases. Germline CDR1 KGHSH, CDR2 LQKENI. V trimming: 0 bases; J trimming: 3 bases; junction bases outside the gene matches: 2. The CDR3 sequence is 15 residues long.

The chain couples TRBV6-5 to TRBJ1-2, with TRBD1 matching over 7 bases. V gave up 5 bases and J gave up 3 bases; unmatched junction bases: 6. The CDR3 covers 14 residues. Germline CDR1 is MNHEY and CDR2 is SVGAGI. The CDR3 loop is CASSPTGIHYGYTF. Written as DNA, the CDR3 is TGTGCCAGCAGTCCGACAGGGATTCACTATGGCTACACCTTC.

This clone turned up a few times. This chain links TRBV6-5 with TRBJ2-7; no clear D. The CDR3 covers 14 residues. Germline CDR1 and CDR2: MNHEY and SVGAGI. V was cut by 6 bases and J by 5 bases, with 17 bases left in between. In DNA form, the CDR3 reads TGTGCCAGCAGATCGACCGGGCCCCGGGACGAGCAGTACTTC. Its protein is CASRSTGPRDEQYF.

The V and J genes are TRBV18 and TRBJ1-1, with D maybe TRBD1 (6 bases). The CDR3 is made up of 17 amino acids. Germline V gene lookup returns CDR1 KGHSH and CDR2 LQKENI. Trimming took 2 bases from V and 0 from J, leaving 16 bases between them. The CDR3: CASSPRGVRELNTEAFF. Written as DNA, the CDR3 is TGTGCCAGCTCACCAAGGGGGGTCCGAGAATTGAACACTGAAGCTTTCTTT.